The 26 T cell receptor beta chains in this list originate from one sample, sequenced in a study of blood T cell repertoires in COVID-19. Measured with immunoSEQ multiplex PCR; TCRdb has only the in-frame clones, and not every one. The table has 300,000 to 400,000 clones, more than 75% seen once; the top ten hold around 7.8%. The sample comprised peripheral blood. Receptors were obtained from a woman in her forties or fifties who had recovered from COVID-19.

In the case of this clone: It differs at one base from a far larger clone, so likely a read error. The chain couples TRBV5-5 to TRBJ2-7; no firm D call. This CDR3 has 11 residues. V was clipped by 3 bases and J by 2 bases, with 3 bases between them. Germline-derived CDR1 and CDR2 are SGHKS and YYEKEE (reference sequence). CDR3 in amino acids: CASSYTYEQYF. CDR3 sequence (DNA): TGTGCCAGCAGCTACACCTACGAGCAGTACTTC.

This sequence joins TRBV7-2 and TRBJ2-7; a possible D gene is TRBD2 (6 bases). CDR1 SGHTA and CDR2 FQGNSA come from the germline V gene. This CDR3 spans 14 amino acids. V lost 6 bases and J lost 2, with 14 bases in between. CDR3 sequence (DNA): TGTGCCAGCAGTGCGGGGTACGGAGCCTACGAGCAGTACTTC. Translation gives CASSAGYGAYEQYF. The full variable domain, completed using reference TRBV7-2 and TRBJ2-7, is GAGVSQSPSNKVTEKGKDVELRCDPISGHTALYWYRQSLGQGLEFLIYFQGNSAPDKSGLPSDRFSAERTGGSVSTLTIQRTQQEDSAVYLCASSAGYGAYEQYFGPGTRLTVT.

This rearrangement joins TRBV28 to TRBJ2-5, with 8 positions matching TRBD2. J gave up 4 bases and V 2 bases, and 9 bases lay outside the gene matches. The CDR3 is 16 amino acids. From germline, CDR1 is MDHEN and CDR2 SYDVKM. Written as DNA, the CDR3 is TGTGCCAGCAGTTTAAGTCGCGGGAGGATTGGAGAGACCCAGTACTTC. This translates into CASSLSRGRIGETQYF.

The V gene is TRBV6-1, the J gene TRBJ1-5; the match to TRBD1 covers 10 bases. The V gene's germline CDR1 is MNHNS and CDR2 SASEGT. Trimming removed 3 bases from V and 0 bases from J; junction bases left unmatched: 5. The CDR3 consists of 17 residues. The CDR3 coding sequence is TGTGCCAGCAGTGAGGACAGGGGGACTTATAGCAATCAGCCCCAGCATTTT. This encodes CASSEDRGTYSNQPQHF.

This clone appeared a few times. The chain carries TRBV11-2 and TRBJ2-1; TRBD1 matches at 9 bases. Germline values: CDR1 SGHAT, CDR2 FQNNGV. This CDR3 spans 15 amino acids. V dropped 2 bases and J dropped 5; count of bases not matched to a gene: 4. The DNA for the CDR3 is TGTGCCAGCAGCTTACCGGGACAGGGAAACAATGAGCAGTTCTTC. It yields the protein CASSLPGQGNNEQFF.

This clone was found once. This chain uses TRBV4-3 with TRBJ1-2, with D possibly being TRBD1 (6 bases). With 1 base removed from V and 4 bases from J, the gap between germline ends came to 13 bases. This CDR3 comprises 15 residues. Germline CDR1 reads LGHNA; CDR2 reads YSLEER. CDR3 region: CASSQAMRGAYGYTF. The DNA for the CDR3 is TGCGCCAGCAGCCAAGCGATGCGGGGGGCCTATGGCTACACCTTC.

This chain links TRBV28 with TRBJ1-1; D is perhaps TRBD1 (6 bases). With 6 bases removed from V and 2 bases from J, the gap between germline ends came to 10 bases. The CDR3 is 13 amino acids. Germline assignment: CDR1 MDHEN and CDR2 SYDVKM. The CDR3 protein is CASRTQGNTEAFF. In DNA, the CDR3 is TGTGCCAGCAGGACACAGGGTAACACTGAAGCTTTCTTT.

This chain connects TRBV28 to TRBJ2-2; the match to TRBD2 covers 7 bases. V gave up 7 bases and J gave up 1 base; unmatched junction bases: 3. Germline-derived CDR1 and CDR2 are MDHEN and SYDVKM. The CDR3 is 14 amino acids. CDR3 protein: CASKSGGNTGELFF. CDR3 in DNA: TGTGCCAGCAAGTCGGGGGGGAACACCGGGGAGCTGTTTTTT.

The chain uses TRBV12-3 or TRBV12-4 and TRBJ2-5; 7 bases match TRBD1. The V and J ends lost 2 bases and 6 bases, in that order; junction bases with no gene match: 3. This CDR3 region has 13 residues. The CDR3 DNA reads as TGTGCCAGCAGTTTAAGACAGGGACAGACCCAGTACTTC. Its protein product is CASSLRQGQTQYF.

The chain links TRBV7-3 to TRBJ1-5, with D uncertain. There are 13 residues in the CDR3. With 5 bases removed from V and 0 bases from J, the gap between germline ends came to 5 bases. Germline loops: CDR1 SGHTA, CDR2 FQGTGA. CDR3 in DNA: TGTGCCAGCAGCCCCGGTAGCAATCAGCCCCAGCATTTT. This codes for CASSPGSNQPQHF.

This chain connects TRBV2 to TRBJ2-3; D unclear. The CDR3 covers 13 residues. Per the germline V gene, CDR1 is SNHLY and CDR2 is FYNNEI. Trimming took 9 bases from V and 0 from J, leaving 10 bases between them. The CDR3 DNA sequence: TGTGCCAGTAAATCTACGAGCACAGATACGCAGTATTTT. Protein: CASKSTSTDTQYF. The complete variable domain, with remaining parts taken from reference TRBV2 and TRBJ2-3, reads EPEVTQTPSHQVTQMGQEVILRCVPISNHLYFYWYRQILGQKVEFLVSFYNNEISEKSEIFDDQFSVERPDGSNFTLKIRSTKLEDSAMYFCASKSTSTDTQYFGPGTRLTVL.

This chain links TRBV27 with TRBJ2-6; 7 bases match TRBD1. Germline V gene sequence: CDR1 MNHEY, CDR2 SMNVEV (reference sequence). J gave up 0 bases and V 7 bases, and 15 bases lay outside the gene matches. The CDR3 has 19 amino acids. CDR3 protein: CASKQPSGTAFSGANVLTF. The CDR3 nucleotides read TGTGCCAGCAAGCAACCCTCCGGGACAGCTTTCTCTGGGGCCAACGTCCTGACTTTC. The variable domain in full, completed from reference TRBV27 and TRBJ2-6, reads EAQVTQNPRYLITVTGKKLTVTCSQNMNHEYMSWYRQDPGLGLRQIYYSMNVEVTDKGDVPEGYKVSRKEKRNFPLILESPSPNQTSLYFCASKQPSGTAFSGANVLTFGAGSRLTVL.

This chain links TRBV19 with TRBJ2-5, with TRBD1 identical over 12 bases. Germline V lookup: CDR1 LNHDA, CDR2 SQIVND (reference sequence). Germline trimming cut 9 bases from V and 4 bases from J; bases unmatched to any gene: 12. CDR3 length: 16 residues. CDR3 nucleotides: TGTGCCAGCCACGCCGGGACAGGGGGCGCGGGAGAGACCCAGTACTTC. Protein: CASHAGTGGAGETQYF.

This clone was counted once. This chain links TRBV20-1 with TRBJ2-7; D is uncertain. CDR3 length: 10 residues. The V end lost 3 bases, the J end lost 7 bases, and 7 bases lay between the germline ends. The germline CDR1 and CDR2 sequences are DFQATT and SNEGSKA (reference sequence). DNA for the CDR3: TGCAGTGCTAGCGACTGGGAGCAGTACTTC. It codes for CSASDWEQYF.

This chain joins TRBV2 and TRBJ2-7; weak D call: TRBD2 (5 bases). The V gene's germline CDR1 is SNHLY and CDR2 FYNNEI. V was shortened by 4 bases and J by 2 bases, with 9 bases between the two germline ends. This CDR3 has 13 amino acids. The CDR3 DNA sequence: TGTGCCAGCAGTGTGGAGGCCGCCTACGAGCAGTACTTC. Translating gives CASSVEAAYEQYF.

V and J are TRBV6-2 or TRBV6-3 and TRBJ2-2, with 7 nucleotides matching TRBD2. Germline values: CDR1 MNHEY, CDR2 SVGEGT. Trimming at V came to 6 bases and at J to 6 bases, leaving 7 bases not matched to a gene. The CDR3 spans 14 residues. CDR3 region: CASSQGGGSGELFF. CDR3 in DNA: TGTGCCAGCAGCCAGGGCGGGGGATCCGGGGAGCTGTTTTTT.

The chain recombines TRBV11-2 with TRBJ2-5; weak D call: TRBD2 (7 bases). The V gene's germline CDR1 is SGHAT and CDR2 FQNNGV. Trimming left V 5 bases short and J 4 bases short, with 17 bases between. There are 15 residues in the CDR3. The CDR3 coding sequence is TGTGCCAGCAGCCTACAGGGCGGGAGATTAGAGACCCAGTACTTC. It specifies CASSLQGGRLETQYF.

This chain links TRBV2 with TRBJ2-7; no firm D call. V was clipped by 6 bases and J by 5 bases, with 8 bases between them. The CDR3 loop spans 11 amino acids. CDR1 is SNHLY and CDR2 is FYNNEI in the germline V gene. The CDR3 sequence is CASRGQNEQYF. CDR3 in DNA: TGTGCCAGCAGGGGCCAGAACGAGCAGTACTTC.

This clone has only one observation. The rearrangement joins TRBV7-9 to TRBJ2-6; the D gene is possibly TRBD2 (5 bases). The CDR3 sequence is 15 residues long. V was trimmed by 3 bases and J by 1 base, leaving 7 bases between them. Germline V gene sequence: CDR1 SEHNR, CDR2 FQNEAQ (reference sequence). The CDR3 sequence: CASSFGNSGANVLTF. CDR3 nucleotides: TGTGCCAGCAGCTTCGGGAATTCTGGGGCCAACGTCCTGACTTTC.

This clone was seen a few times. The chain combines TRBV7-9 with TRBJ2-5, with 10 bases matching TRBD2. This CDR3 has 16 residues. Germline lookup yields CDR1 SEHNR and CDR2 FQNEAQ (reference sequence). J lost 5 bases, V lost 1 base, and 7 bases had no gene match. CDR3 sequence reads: CASSLGLAGVRETQYF. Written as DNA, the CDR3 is TGTGCCAGCAGCTTAGGGCTAGCGGGAGTCCGGGAGACCCAGTACTTC.

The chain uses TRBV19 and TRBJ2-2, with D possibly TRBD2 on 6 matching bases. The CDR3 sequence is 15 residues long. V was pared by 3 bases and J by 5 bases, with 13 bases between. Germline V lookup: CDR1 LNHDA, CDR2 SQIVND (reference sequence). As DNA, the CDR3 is TGTGCCAGTAGTATTGGGGATGCGGGGACCGGGGAGCTGTTTTTT. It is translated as CASSIGDAGTGELFF.

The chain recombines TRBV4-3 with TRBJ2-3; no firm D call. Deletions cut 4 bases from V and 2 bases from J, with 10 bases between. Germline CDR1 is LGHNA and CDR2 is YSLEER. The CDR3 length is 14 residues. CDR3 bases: TGCGCCAGCAGCCCTTGGGCAGTCACAGATACGCAGTATTTT. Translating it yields CASSPWAVTDTQYF.

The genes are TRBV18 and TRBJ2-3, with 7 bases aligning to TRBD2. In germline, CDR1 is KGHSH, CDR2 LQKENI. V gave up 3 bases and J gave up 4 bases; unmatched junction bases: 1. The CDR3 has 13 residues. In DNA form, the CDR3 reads TGTGCCAGCTCACCCGCGGGGGCAGATACGCAGTATTTT. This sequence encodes CASSPAGADTQYF.

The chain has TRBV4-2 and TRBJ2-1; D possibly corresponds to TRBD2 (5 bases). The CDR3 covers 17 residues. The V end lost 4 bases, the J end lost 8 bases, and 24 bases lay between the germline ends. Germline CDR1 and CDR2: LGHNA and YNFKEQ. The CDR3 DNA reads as TGTGCCAGCAGCCCCACAGCGGTCGCACGGGCTTGGGATGAGCAGTTCTTC. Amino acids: CASSPTAVARAWDEQFF.

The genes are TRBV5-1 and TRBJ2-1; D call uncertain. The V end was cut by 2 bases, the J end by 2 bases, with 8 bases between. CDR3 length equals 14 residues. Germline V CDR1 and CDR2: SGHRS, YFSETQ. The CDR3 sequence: CASSLPSPYNEQFF. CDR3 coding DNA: TGCGCCAGCAGCTTACCCAGTCCCTACAATGAGCAGTTCTTC.

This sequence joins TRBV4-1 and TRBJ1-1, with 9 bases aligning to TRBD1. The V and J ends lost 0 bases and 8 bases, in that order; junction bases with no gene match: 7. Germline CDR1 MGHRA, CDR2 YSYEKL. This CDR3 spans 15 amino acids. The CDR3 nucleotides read TGCGCCAGCAGCCAAGAAAACATTGGGACAGGGGAAGCTTTCTTT. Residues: CASSQENIGTGEAFF.